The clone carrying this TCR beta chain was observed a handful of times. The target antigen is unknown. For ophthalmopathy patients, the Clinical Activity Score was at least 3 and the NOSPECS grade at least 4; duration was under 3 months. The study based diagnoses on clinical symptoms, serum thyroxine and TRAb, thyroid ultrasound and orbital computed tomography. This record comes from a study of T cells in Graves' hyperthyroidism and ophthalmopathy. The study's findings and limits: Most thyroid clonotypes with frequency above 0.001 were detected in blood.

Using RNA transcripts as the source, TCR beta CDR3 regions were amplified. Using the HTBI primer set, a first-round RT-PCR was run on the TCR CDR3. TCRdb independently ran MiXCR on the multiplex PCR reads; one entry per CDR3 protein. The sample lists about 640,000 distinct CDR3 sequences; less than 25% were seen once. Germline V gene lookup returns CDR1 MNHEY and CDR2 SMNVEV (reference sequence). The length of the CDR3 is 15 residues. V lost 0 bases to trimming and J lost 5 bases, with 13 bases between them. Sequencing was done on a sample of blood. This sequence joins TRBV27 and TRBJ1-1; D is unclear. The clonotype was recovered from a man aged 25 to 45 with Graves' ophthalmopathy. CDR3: CASSLSGPTGTEAFF. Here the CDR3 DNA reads TGTGCCAGCAGTTTATCCGGTCCAACGGGGACTGAAGCTTTCTTT.